This T cell receptor (beta chain) originates from a study of cytomegalovirus exposure and HLA in healthy donors. A multiplex PCR was run with 60 Vbeta primers and 13 Jbeta primers. Profiling relied on immunoSEQ multiplex PCR, and the TCRdb table lists in-frame clones only, not all of them. This sample has fewer than 200,000 clones, with approximately 81% found just once. V gave up 9 bases and J gave up 6 bases; unmatched junction bases: 12. The CDR3 spans 15 residues. Germline lookup yields CDR1 SGHNT and CDR2 YYREEE (reference sequence). The specimen sequenced was PBMCs. The chain uses TRBV5-4 and TRBJ2-2, with 9 nucleotides matching TRBD1. The sequence was collected from a woman in her thirties in good health and CMV-seropositive. CDR3 sequence (DNA): TGTGCCACCGGAACCGGGACAGGGCGACCCGGGGAGCTGTTTTTT. Protein: CATGTGTGRPGELFF.